This TCR beta chain appears in the sequencing data of a study of cytomegalovirus exposure and HLA in healthy donors (dated by TCRdb to the late 2010s). Looking at the study overall: A later analysis indicated that the 95 to 150 validation repertoires were generated on the platform also employed for the approximately 670 repertoires of the first cohort. The study aimed to test whether cataloging public T cell receptors could reveal signatures of past pathogen exposure. Besides the first cohort of around 700 subjects, a separate validation cohort made up of 120 or so different subjects was used. To predict cytomegalovirus infection status, the study brought together high-throughput TCR immunosequencing, statistical association of individual TCRs with disease status, and machine learning. Study-wide findings and limitations: Most TCR sequences were observed very rarely across donors, whereas some public TCRs were present in many individuals. The authors suggested that the approach could potentially be extended to other disease states and immunological phenotypes. Of the cluster scores, roughly 93% were above 0 in a later analysis, which found that TCRs clustered in the first cohort also tended to co-occur in the 120 validation repertoires. The classifier was reported to diagnose cytomegalovirus status with high specificity and sensitivity in both the original and validation cohorts. The study gave a list of about 150 TCR beta chains associated with cytomegalovirus. A later analysis had no HLA typing for the validation cohort, so co-occurrence there was scored across all 110 or so repertoires. A few of the identified cytomegalovirus-associated TCR beta chains were confirmed in vitro to be specific for cytomegalovirus antigens.

Receptors were amplified or captured by the immunoSEQ multiplex PCR assay. The authors' analysis ran thus. A statistical classification framework was developed to diagnose cytomegalovirus status using the catalog of TCR beta chain sequences. TCRdb carries this immuneACCESS record with in-frame sequences only. Its versions omit some clonotypes, under half of them owing to an unresolved V gene in the studies checked, with the rest unexplained. The DNA was the basis for D and trimming; V, J and clone size are from that table. This sample has about 76,000 clones in its table, and roughly 94% of those were observed once. About 0.63% of the sample goes to the ten largest clones. The germline V gene sets CDR1 to MNHNS and CDR2 to SASEGT. CDR3 length: 15 amino acids, cysteine to phenylalanine. This entry keeps only the CDR3 DNA: 45 bases, framed from base 1. Relative to germline, V is missing 11 bases and J is missing 8 bases, with 15 bases of the junction outside any gene match.

In this sample, this clone turned up a few times. Its cognate antigen has yet to be identified. No base qualities exist here, and no much larger clone lies one base off it. Separate from the roughly 650-subject first cohort, the validation cohort of some 130 subjects was the group to which the donors belonged. The specimen sequenced was PBMCs. This chain joins TRBV6-1 to TRBJ2-7; TRBD2 lines up with 13 middle nucleotides. The receptor was isolated from a young woman in good health and CMV-seronegative. In nucleotides, the sequence is TGTGCCTCAATGGGAACTAGCGGGGGGGCAGGAAAGCAGTACTTC. It translates to CASMGTSGGAGKQYF.